The 21 T cell receptor beta chains given below trace back to one sample, sequenced in a study of blood T cells in healthy people across ages (dated by TCRdb to the mid-2010s). The library was generated by 5' RACE. Instrument used: Illumina HiSeq 2500. A second PCR of roughly 7 to 11 cycles was performed with a sample-barcoded 5' primer and a J-beta primer mix. TCRdb reprocessed the public reads (quality trimming at Q25 with fastp, clone calling with MiXCR) and kept in-frame beta chains. Every CDR3 protein is listed once, alongside the most common genes and DNA of its rows. This sample gives approximately 780,000 distinct CDR3 sequences in total; around 25% of them show up just once. The ten largest account for roughly 3.1% of the sample. The same specimen was also included in a second study, on T cells of mothers and their children.

The source material was blood. The receptors derive from a boy younger than 18 in good health.

There are a few counts of this clonotype. One end of the junction varies from germline; a read error may be responsible. This rearrangement joins TRBV7-7 to TRBJ2-3; 11 bases line up with TRBD1. The CDR3 spans 15 residues. Germline CDR1 reads SSHAT; CDR2 reads FNYEAQ (reference sequence). The CDR3 DNA is TGTGCTAGCAGTCCTGGACAGGGGGCGACAGATACGCAGTATTTT. It yields the protein CASSPGQGATDTQYF.

This clonotype was observed a handful of times. This sequence joins TRBV18 and TRBJ2-3; perhaps TRBD2 as D (5 bases). V lost 2 bases and J lost 0, with 12 bases in between. The CDR3 runs to 16 residues. Per the germline V gene, CDR1 is KGHSH and CDR2 is LQKENI. In DNA form, the CDR3 reads TGTGCCAGCTCACCATCGATGGACTCCAGCACAGATACGCAGTATTTT. Its protein product is CASSPSMDSSTDTQYF.

This chain uses TRBV12-3 or TRBV12-4 with TRBJ1-2; TRBD1 is a possible D gene (6 bases). This CDR3 contains 15 residues. Trimming cost V 4 bases and J 3 bases, with 15 bases left between them. The CDR3 spells CASSSYRVRHYGYTF. The CDR3 DNA reads as TGTGCCAGCAGTTCTTACAGGGTGCGACACTATGGCTACACCTTC.

J is TRBJ1-5 and V is TRBV9; no reliable D call. This CDR3 comprises 17 residues. V lost 3 bases, J lost 3 bases, and 19 bases lay in between. CDR1 is SGDLS and CDR2 is YYNGEE in the germline V gene. The CDR3: CASSAGAVSGSNQPQHF. The CDR3 DNA follows: TGTGCCAGCAGCGCAGGAGCAGTTTCGGGGTCCAATCAGCCCCAGCATTTT.

This clonotype was seen only a few times. At one end, the junction sequence differs from germline, possibly due to a read error. The chain is built from TRBV29-1 and TRBJ2-7; D uncertain. The CDR3 sequence is 13 residues long. Germline CDR1 SQVTM, CDR2 ANQGSEA. The CDR3 sequence is CGVELGIAYEQYF. CDR3 coding DNA: TGCGGCGTTGAATTGGGAATTGCCTACGAGCAGTACTTC.

This clonotype occurred many times. The V call is TRBV4-2, the J call TRBJ2-5; possible D gene TRBD1, 6 bases. The V gene lost 1 base and the J gene lost 3 bases, with 9 bases spanning the gap. Germline CDR1 reads LGHNA; CDR2 reads YNFKEQ. There are 14 residues in the CDR3. The CDR3 spells CASSQGTEKETQYF. The CDR3 nucleotides are TGTGCCAGCAGCCAAGGGACAGAGAAAGAGACCCAGTACTTC.

The chain is built from TRBV20-1 and TRBJ1-1, with D tentatively TRBD1 (5 bases). Germline CDR1 is DFQATT and CDR2 is SNEGSKA (reference sequence). V shed 3 bases and J shed 4 bases, with 15 bases lying between them. The CDR3 consists of 14 residues. CDR3 sequence (DNA): TGCAGTGCTAGGGGCAGGGCCTCGGGCACTGAAGCTTTCTTT. It yields the protein CSARGRASGTEAFF.

This rearrangement joins TRBV20-1 to TRBJ2-3; no reliable D call. V gave up 4 bases and J gave up 2 bases, with 10 bases separating them. This CDR3 is 13 amino acids long. The germline V gene has CDR1 DFQATT and CDR2 SNEGSKA (reference sequence). CDR3 residues: CSAISTDTDTQYF. In nucleotides, the CDR3 is TGCAGTGCTATCTCCACTGACACAGATACGCAGTATTTT.

This clonotype was seen a handful of times. The chain employs TRBV12-3 or TRBV12-4 and TRBJ2-1, with 9 positions matching TRBD2. The trim removed 6 bases at V and 1 base at J, leaving 10 bases unmatched. The CDR3 covers 17 residues. The CDR3 protein is CASRLGGGARSYNEQFF. CDR3 nucleotide sequence: TGTGCCAGCAGGTTGGGCGGGGGGGCCCGTTCCTACAATGAGCAGTTCTTC.

Worth noting for this clonotype: Compared with germline, one end of the junction differs, possibly owing to a read error. This chain links TRBV6-6 with TRBJ1-2, with D possibly TRBD1 on 5 matching bases. The V gene's germline CDR1 is MNHNY and CDR2 SVGAGI (reference sequence). CDR3 length: 16 residues. The chain's CDR3 is CASSYSIQAGNYGCTF. In DNA, the CDR3 is TGTGCCAGCAGTTACTCGATTCAGGCAGGGAACTATGGCTGCACCTTC.

A single count supports this clonotype. One base away lies a much larger clone, so this may be a sequencing read error. J is TRBJ2-7 and V is TRBV7-2; no clear D gene. Trimming pared 3 bases from V and 5 bases from J, leaving 11 bases between. CDR1 SGHTA and CDR2 FQGNSA come from the germline V gene. The CDR3 length is 13 residues. CDR3 sequence: CASSFQITDEQYF. For the CDR3, the DNA is TGTGCCAGCAGCTTCCAAATAACCGACGAGCAGTACTTC.

V gene TRBV9 combines with J gene TRBJ1-3; no firm D call. Trimming pared 2 bases from V and 0 bases from J, leaving 6 bases between. CDR1 and CDR2 (germline): SGDLS, YYNGEE. The CDR3 is 14 amino acids. CDR3 protein: CASSVRTSGNTIYF. The CDR3 DNA is TGTGCCAGCAGCGTGAGGACCTCTGGAAACACCATATATTTT.

The CDR3 loop is CASSFGDSLGYTF. DNA of the CDR3: TGTGCCAGCAGTTTTGGGGACAGTCTTGGCTACACCTTC. This chain joins TRBV12-3 or TRBV12-4 and TRBJ1-2, with 7 bases lining up with TRBD1. V trimming: 3 bases; J trimming: 7 bases; junction bases outside the gene matches: 5. The CDR3 covers 13 residues.

This clonotype was counted a few times. The rearrangement joins TRBV5-1 to TRBJ2-7; 11 nucleotides align to TRBD1. The CDR3 covers 16 residues. J was trimmed by 5 bases and V by 4 bases; bases with no gene match: 11. Germline V CDR1 and CDR2: SGHRS, YFSETQ. This CDR3 is CASSRPRTGGIHEQYF. As DNA, the CDR3 is TGCGCCAGCAGCCGGCCTCGGACAGGGGGCATCCACGAGCAGTACTTC.

J is TRBJ2-7 and V is TRBV6-6; 9 bases fit TRBD1. V trimming: 2 bases; J trimming: 5 bases; junction bases outside the gene matches: 4. The germline V gene encodes CDR1 MNHNY and CDR2 SVGAGI (reference sequence). The CDR3 sequence is 14 residues long. CDR3 sequence: CASSYRDRVNEQYF. Here the CDR3 DNA reads TGTGCCAGCAGTTACCGGGACAGGGTGAACGAGCAGTACTTC.

The chain employs TRBV29-1 and TRBJ2-5; D remains ambiguous. The better agreement between TRBJ2-7 and the DNA end casts doubt on the J call. This CDR3 is built from 14 residues. Germline CDR1 reads SQVTM; CDR2 reads ANQGSEA. This CDR3 is CSVEDQWTSDEQYF. The CDR3 nucleotides are TGCAGCGTTGAAGATCAGTGGACGTCAGACGAGCAGTACTTC.

The V and J genes are TRBV11-2 and TRBJ2-6; D tentatively fits TRBD1 or TRBD2 (5 bases each). The germline V and J ends were trimmed by 7 bases and 1 base, with 14 bases remaining between them. The CDR3 runs to 16 residues. Germline assignment: CDR1 SGHAT and CDR2 FQNNGV. CDR3 nucleotides: TGTGCCAGCATCCACAACGGGGCATCTGGGGCCAACGTCCTGACTTTC. This translates into CASIHNGASGANVLTF.

The chain links TRBV9 to TRBJ1-2; 11 bases line up with TRBD1. The ends lost 3 bases at V and 6 bases at J; junction bases unmatched: 7. CDR3 length: 15 amino acids. Germline lookup yields CDR1 SGDLS and CDR2 YYNGEE. The CDR3, as DNA: TGTGCCAGCAGCGCGGACAGGGGGCGCCGGCATGGCTACACCTTC. Translating gives CASSADRGRRHGYTF.

This clonotype was found a few times. This chain links TRBV20-1 with TRBJ2-3; TRBD2 is a possible D gene (6 bases). The CDR3 length is 13 residues. V lost 7 bases and J 4 bases, leaving 15 bases between the germline ends. The germline V gene encodes CDR1 DFQATT and CDR2 SNEGSKA (reference sequence). As DNA, the CDR3 is TGCAGTGGGGGAGGCCTGGAGGCAGATACGCAGTATTTT. Encoded protein: CSGGGLEADTQYF.

The table lists this clonotype with a few counts. The J gene is TRBJ1-2, the V gene TRBV20-1, with 7 bases fitting TRBD1. Germline assignment: CDR1 DFQATT and CDR2 SNEGSKA (reference sequence). The CDR3 covers 13 residues. V was clipped by 1 base and J by 6 bases; unmatched bases: 5. The CDR3: CSARVTGTHGYTF. CDR3 sequence (DNA): TGCAGTGCTAGAGTGACAGGGACTCATGGCTACACCTTC.

The V and J genes are TRBV15 and TRBJ1-5; D remains ambiguous. V was trimmed by 6 bases and J by 2 bases, leaving 11 bases between them. The CDR3 is made up of 14 amino acids. Germline assignment: CDR1 LNHNV and CDR2 YYDKDF (reference sequence). The CDR3 here is CATSPTWGNQPQHF. The CDR3 nucleotides are TGTGCCACCAGTCCGACGTGGGGCAATCAGCCCCAGCATTTT.